This TCR beta chain appears in the sequencing data of a study of breast tumors, draining lymph nodes, adjacent tissues. Findings and limits, study-wide: Tumor TCR diversity was below lymph nodes but above nontumor tissue. That most tumor T cells come from lymph nodes remained unproven. Findings are consistent with lymph node origin and intratumoral expansion of most tumor T cells. Tumor and nontumor repertoires were significantly more similar in luminal-like than in basal-like breast cancer.

Turning to this clonotype: Its target is unknown.

The CDR3 totals 15 residues. V gave up 3 bases and J gave up 0 bases, with 9 bases separating them. Germline lookup yields CDR1 LNHDA and CDR2 SQIVND (reference sequence). MiXCR was run by TCRdb on the multiplex PCR reads, yielding one entry per CDR3 protein. The sample holds 45,000 to 60,000 distinct CDR3 sequences, under 25% seen once. The chain uses TRBV19 and TRBJ2-1; D may be TRBD2 (6 bases). The source of this sequence is a female donor with breast cancer. Some clones in this sample may be carry-over from other donors' samples. The sequenced sample was breast tumor tissue. The DNA for the CDR3 is TGTGCCAGTAGTATCCACGGGAGCTCCTACAATGAGCAGTTCTTC. As protein: CASSIHGSSYNEQFF.